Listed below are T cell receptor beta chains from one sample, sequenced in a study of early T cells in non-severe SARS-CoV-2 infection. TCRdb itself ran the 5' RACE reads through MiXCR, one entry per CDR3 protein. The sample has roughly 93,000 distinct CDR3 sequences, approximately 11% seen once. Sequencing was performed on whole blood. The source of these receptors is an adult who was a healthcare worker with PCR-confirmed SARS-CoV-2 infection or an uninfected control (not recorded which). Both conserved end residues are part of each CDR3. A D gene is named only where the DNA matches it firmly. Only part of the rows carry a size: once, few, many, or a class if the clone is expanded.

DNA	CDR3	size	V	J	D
TGTGCCAGCGCTAAAGTGCAGGGCACGAACACCGGGGAGCTGTTTTTT	CASAKVQGTNTGELFF	many	TRBV7-6	TRBJ2-2	NA
TGTGCCAGCAGCCAAGATTGGGGGACAGGGAACGAAAAACTGTTTTTT	CASSQDWGTGNEKLFF	NA	TRBV3-1	TRBJ1-4	TRBD1
TGTGCCAGCAGCCTCGGGACAGGCACTGAAGCTTTCTTT	CASSLGTGTEAFF	many	TRBV7-2	TRBJ1-1	TRBD1
TGTGCCAGCAGTCCAGGGGACCGAGAGGACACTGAAGCTTTCTTT	CASSPGDREDTEAFF	many	TRBV28	TRBJ1-1	NA
TGTGCCAGCAGCTTAGACAGGGTGGCGAACACTGAAGCTTTCTTT	CASSLDRVANTEAFF	many	TRBV7-9	TRBJ1-1	NA
TGCAGTGCCCCCCCTAGCACAGATACGCAGTATTTT	CSAPPSTDTQYF	NA	TRBV20-1	TRBJ2-3	NA
TGTGCCAGCAGTCATAAGACAGGTAAAATGAACACTGAAGCTTTCTTT	CASSHKTGKMNTEAFF	NA	TRBV6-6	TRBJ1-1	NA
TGCAGTGCTACTGTCACGCCATTCTACGAGCAGTACTTC	CSATVTPFYEQYF	NA	TRBV20-1	TRBJ2-7	NA
TGTGCCACCGCGTACGGGACAGTTAATGAAAAACTGTTTTTT	CATAYGTVNEKLFF	many	TRBV12-3/TRBV12-4	TRBJ1-4	TRBD1
TGTGCCACCAGCAACGGGGGCTACTACGAGCAGTACTTC	CATSNGGYYEQYF	NA	TRBV15	TRBJ2-7	NA
TGTGCCAGCAGCTTATTTCTGGGGGCGGATACGCAGTATTTT	CASSLFLGADTQYF	few	TRBV11-3	TRBJ2-3	NA
TGCAGCGTTGGGACTAGCGGGTATAGTGATACGCAGTATTTT	CSVGTSGYSDTQYF	NA	TRBV29-1	TRBJ2-3	TRBD2
TGTGCCAGCAGCCGCTGGGTTGGACTAGCGGGGGACAATGAGCAGTTCTTC	CASSRWVGLAGDNEQFF	few	TRBV11-2	TRBJ2-1	TRBD2
TGTGCCACCAGTGATCCGAGCGGGGGCCGTCACAATGAGCAGTTCTTC	CATSDPSGGRHNEQFF	many	TRBV24-1	TRBJ2-1	TRBD2
TGTGCCAGCAGTTACTCGCCCGGGGGGGCCTCCTATGGCTACACCTTC	CASSYSPGGASYGYTF	many	TRBV6-2/TRBV6-3	TRBJ1-2	NA
TGTGCCAGCAGCTTCCCCCCCTCCTACAATGAGCAGTTCTTC	CASSFPPSYNEQFF	many	TRBV5-4	TRBJ2-1	NA
TGTGCCAGCAGCTTAGCCGCGGGGTCCTACTATGGCTACACCTTC	CASSLAAGSYYGYTF	many	TRBV11-2	TRBJ1-2	NA
TGTGCCAGCATCCCCGGTTGGGTAGCGGGAGGGCCAAGCACAGATACGCAGTATTTT	CASIPGWVAGGPSTDTQYF	few	TRBV27	TRBJ2-3	TRBD2
TGTGCCAGCAGTCCTCCCGCGACAGGGGCTGCTTTCTTT	CASSPPATGAAFF	few	TRBV6-5	TRBJ1-1	TRBD1
TGCGCCAGCAGCCGGACAGGAACAGGCCGGAACACTGAAGCTTTCTTT	CASSRTGTGRNTEAFF	few	TRBV4-1	TRBJ1-1	TRBD1
TGTGCCAGCAGTTTTGGACCCAATGGCTACACCTTC	CASSFGPNGYTF	few	TRBV12-3/TRBV12-4	TRBJ1-2	NA
TGCGCCAGCAGCCCCGACCCCGGGGGAGTCGCTGAAGCTTTCTTT	CASSPDPGGVAEAFF	once	TRBV5-1	TRBJ1-1	NA
TGTGCCAGCAGTGAAAACAGGGGTAGCAATCAGCCCCAGCATTTT	CASSENRGSNQPQHF	NA	TRBV2	TRBJ1-5	TRBD1
TGTGCCAGCAGCCCCACCTTTACCCGGTGGTCTGAAGCTTTCTTT	CASSPTFTRWSEAFF	many	TRBV7-9	TRBJ1-1	NA
TGTGCCAGCAGCCTAGACAGGGCCGAAGCAGATACGCAGTATTTT	CASSLDRAEADTQYF	NA	TRBV5-5	TRBJ2-3	TRBD1
TGTGCCAGCAGTGCTCGGAGGACTAGCGGGAGGTTCCACGAGCAGTACTTC	CASSARRTSGRFHEQYF	few	TRBV28	TRBJ2-7	TRBD2
TGCAGTGCTATCACCGACGGGGTTTCAAGGCTTAGGAGGTTCACTTACGAGCAGTACTTC	CSAITDGVSRLRRFTYEQYF	few	TRBV20-1	TRBJ2-7	NA
TGTGCCAGCAGGGCCAACATGAACACTGAAGCTTTCTTT	CASRANMNTEAFF	few	TRBV2	TRBJ1-1	NA
TGTGCCAGCAGCCGTCACGCGAAGAGGAATGAGCAGTTCTTC	CASSRHAKRNEQFF	many	TRBV11-3	TRBJ2-1	NA
TGTGCCAGCAGCTTGAACTCGGAGACCCAGTACTTC	CASSLNSETQYF	NA	TRBV7-9	TRBJ2-5	NA
TGCGCCAGCAGCTTGTTAGGCAGTATCACTGGCTACACCTTC	CASSLLGSITGYTF	few	TRBV5-1	TRBJ1-2	NA
TGTGCCAGCAGCTCCGGGACAAAGGTAGCTTTCTTT	CASSSGTKVAFF	NA	TRBV28	TRBJ1-1	NA
TGTGCCAGCAGCGAGACTAGCGGGACCTACAATGAGCAGTTCTTC	CASSETSGTYNEQFF	few	TRBV11-2	TRBJ2-1	TRBD2
TGTGCCACCAGCAGAGGTCTACAGGCTAACACCGGGGAGCTGTTTTTT	CATSRGLQANTGELFF	many	TRBV15	TRBJ2-2	NA
TGTGCCAGCAGCGTGGGACTAGCGTCGCTAGATACGCAGTATTTT	CASSVGLASLDTQYF	few	TRBV9	TRBJ2-3	TRBD2
TGTGCCAGTAGTATGGCTCGAGACAGGGGGCAATTGTATAGCAATCAGCCCCAGCATTTT	CASSMARDRGQLYSNQPQHF	many	TRBV19	TRBJ1-5	TRBD1
TGTGCCAGCAGCCATACAGGGGCCGCCCAGTACTTC	CASSHTGAAQYF	few	TRBV3-1	TRBJ2-5	TRBD1
TGTGCCAGCAGCTTCGACAGGAATAATCCCTACGAGCAGTACTTC	CASSFDRNNPYEQYF	few	TRBV5-4	TRBJ2-7	NA
TGTGCCAGCAGCCCTAGCGGGGACCAAGAGACCCAGTACTTC	CASSPSGDQETQYF	few	TRBV6-6	TRBJ2-5	TRBD2
TGCAGTGCTAGCGAGGACAGGGGGCGCGACTATGGCTACACCTTC	CSASEDRGRDYGYTF	NA	TRBV20-1	TRBJ1-2	TRBD1
TGTGCCAGCAGCGTCCTGGGACAGGGCTACGAGCAGTACTTC	CASSVLGQGYEQYF	few	TRBV9	TRBJ2-7	TRBD1
TGTGCCAGCAGTTTACGGCCGTTCATGGGCCAGCAGTACTTC	CASSLRPFMGQQYF	few	TRBV12-3/TRBV12-4	TRBJ2-7	NA
TGTGCCAGCAGTTCGAAACTAGCCAAAAACATTCAGTACTTC	CASSSKLAKNIQYF	few	TRBV27	TRBJ2-4	NA
TGTGCCAGCAGTTTGGGCGGGGGGGAGCTCGATACGCAGTATTTT	CASSLGGGELDTQYF	NA	TRBV12-3/TRBV12-4	TRBJ2-3	TRBD2
TGTGCCAGCAGCCAAAATCCGGGGGTGCTCGAGGGCTACACCTTC	CASSQNPGVLEGYTF	NA	TRBV7-2	TRBJ1-2	NA
TGTGCCAGGTCCCCTGGCTACACCTTC	CARSPGYTF	NA	TRBV10-3	TRBJ1-2	NA
TGTGCCAGCAGCGGCTTGCCCCGGGTCCCCTACGAGCAGTACTTC	CASSGLPRVPYEQYF	NA	TRBV9	TRBJ2-7	NA